These T cell receptor beta chains were read from a single sample in a study of vaccination and CD4 T cells after COVID-19. TCRdb recomputed calls from the PCR reads with MiXCR, one row per CDR3 protein. The table shows around 19,000 distinct CDR3 sequences, with 43% occurring only once. No antigen has been assigned to these receptors. Sequencing was carried out using CD4+ T cells from blood, cultured in vitro. These receptors originate from a human donor who had recovered from COVID-19. CDR3s include the opening cysteine and the closing phenylalanine or tryptophan. Fields, in order: CDR3 protein, CDR3 DNA, clone size, V gene, D gene, J gene. A D gene is named only where the DNA matches it firmly. Where a row states a size, it is once, few, many or the class of an expanded clone; other rows omit it.

CDR3aa: CSARQGSSGNTIYF
CDR3nt: TGCAGTGCCCGACAGGGGAGCTCTGGAAACACCATATATTTT
abundance: few
v_gene: TRBV20-1
d_gene: TRBD1
j_gene: TRBJ1-3

CDR3aa: CSARGLTGGSYNEQFF
CDR3nt: TGCAGTGCTAGAGGCTTAACGGGAGGGTCCTACAATGAGCAGTTCTTC
abundance: -
v_gene: TRBV20-1
d_gene: TRBD2
j_gene: TRBJ2-1

CDR3aa: CASSLGPVTDTQYF
CDR3nt: TGTGCCAGCAGCTTAGGTCCGGTCACAGATACGCAGTATTTT
abundance: few
v_gene: TRBV11-2
d_gene: -
j_gene: TRBJ2-3

CDR3aa: CASSRTGFRAYGYTF
CDR3nt: TGTGCCAGCAGCCGAACAGGGTTCCGAGCCTATGGCTACACCTTC
abundance: few
v_gene: TRBV27
d_gene: -
j_gene: TRBJ1-2

CDR3aa: CASSLEGPEQNEQFF
CDR3nt: TGTGCCAGCAGCTTGGAGGGCCCAGAACAGAATGAGCAGTTCTTC
abundance: few
v_gene: TRBV11-3
d_gene: -
j_gene: TRBJ2-1

CDR3aa: CASSPGGNTEAFF
CDR3nt: TGCGCCAGCAGCCCGGGAGGGAACACTGAAGCTTTCTTT
abundance: -
v_gene: TRBV5-1
d_gene: -
j_gene: TRBJ1-1

CDR3aa: CASQGITGELFF
CDR3nt: TGTGCCAGCCAGGGCATCACCGGGGAGCTGTTTTTT
abundance: -
v_gene: TRBV25-1
d_gene: -
j_gene: TRBJ2-2

CDR3aa: CASSLEAGGDTQYF
CDR3nt: TGTGCCAGCAGCTTAGAGGCAGGGGGAGATACGCAGTATTTT
abundance: -
v_gene: TRBV11-3
d_gene: TRBD1
j_gene: TRBJ2-3

CDR3aa: CASRETGSQPQHF
CDR3nt: TGTGCCAGCAGAGAAACAGGGAGTCAGCCCCAGCATTTT
abundance: once
v_gene: TRBV6-1
d_gene: -
j_gene: TRBJ1-5

CDR3aa: CSAATGGQASNSPLHF
CDR3nt: TGCAGTGCGGCCACCGGAGGGCAGGCGTCAAATTCACCCCTCCACTTT
abundance: few
v_gene: TRBV20-1
d_gene: -
j_gene: TRBJ1-6

CDR3aa: CASSEAGRTDTQYF
CDR3nt: TGTGCCAGCAGTGAAGCGGGACGGACAGATACGCAGTATTTT
abundance: -
v_gene: TRBV2
d_gene: -
j_gene: TRBJ2-3

CDR3aa: CSATPTGLLGYTF
CDR3nt: TGCAGTGCTACCCCAACAGGGTTGCTTGGCTACACCTTC
abundance: -
v_gene: TRBV20-1
d_gene: -
j_gene: TRBJ1-2

CDR3aa: CSATTGGIINGYTF
CDR3nt: TGCAGTGCTACGACAGGGGGTATTATCAATGGCTACACCTTC
abundance: few
v_gene: TRBV20-1
d_gene: TRBD1
j_gene: TRBJ1-2

CDR3aa: CASMGQGKDIQYF
CDR3nt: TGTGCCAGCATGGGACAGGGGAAGGACATTCAGTACTTC
abundance: -
v_gene: TRBV7-9
d_gene: TRBD1
j_gene: TRBJ2-4

CDR3aa: CASSFRLAGGGGDTQYF
CDR3nt: TGTGCCAGCAGCTTCCGACTAGCGGGAGGAGGCGGAGATACGCAGTATTTT
abundance: few
v_gene: TRBV7-2
d_gene: TRBD2
j_gene: TRBJ2-3

CDR3aa: CSAPDRGNTEAFF
CDR3nt: TGCAGTGCTCCGGACAGGGGGAACACTGAAGCTTTCTTT
abundance: -
v_gene: TRBV20-1
d_gene: TRBD1
j_gene: TRBJ1-1

CDR3aa: CASSSERGGLAGGARDEQYF
CDR3nt: TGTGCCAGCAGCTCGGAGAGGGGAGGACTAGCGGGAGGGGCCCGGGACGAGCAGTACTTC
abundance: -
v_gene: TRBV7-9
d_gene: TRBD2
j_gene: TRBJ2-7

CDR3aa: CSARDQARFDQPQHF
CDR3nt: TGCAGTGCTAGAGATCAGGCGAGATTTGATCAGCCCCAGCATTTT
abundance: few
v_gene: TRBV20-1
d_gene: -
j_gene: TRBJ1-5

CDR3aa: CASSTATSGRETQYF
CDR3nt: TGTGCCAGTAGTACCGCGACTAGCGGGAGAGAGACCCAGTACTTC
abundance: few
v_gene: TRBV19
d_gene: TRBD2
j_gene: TRBJ2-5

CDR3aa: CSVGTTSYRAEAFF
CDR3nt: TGCAGCGTTGGTACGACCAGCTATCGCGCTGAAGCTTTCTTT
abundance: -
v_gene: TRBV29-1
d_gene: -
j_gene: TRBJ1-1

CDR3aa: CASSAEAPGNTIYF
CDR3nt: TGTGCCAGCAGCGCCGAAGCCCCAGGAAACACCATATATTTT
abundance: -
v_gene: TRBV7-9
d_gene: -
j_gene: TRBJ1-3

CDR3aa: CSVRREDRAATEAFF
CDR3nt: TGCAGCGTACGTAGAGAGGACAGGGCAGCCACTGAAGCTTTCTTT
abundance: -
v_gene: TRBV29-1
d_gene: TRBD1
j_gene: TRBJ1-1

CDR3aa: CSAAGDYTQYF
CDR3nt: TGCAGTGCAGCGGGGGACTATACGCAGTATTTT
abundance: few
v_gene: TRBV20-1
d_gene: TRBD2
j_gene: TRBJ2-3

CDR3aa: CASSYSSGRAIDTQYF
CDR3nt: TGTGCCAGCAGTTACTCGAGCGGGAGGGCCATAGATACGCAGTATTTT
abundance: -
v_gene: TRBV6-5
d_gene: TRBD2
j_gene: TRBJ2-3